Listed below are T cell receptor beta chains from one sample, sequenced in a study of blood T cell repertoires in COVID-19. TCRdb's table, derived via immunoSEQ multiplex PCR, lists solely in-frame clones and lacks some. The table shows 130,000 or so clones, with just under 90% occurring only once. The sample taken for sequencing was peripheral blood. The source is a woman aged 45-65 years with acute or convalescent COVID-19. Both conserved end residues are part of each CDR3. Each record gives: V gene, D gene, clone size, CDR3 length, J gene, CDR3 DNA, CDR3 protein. A D gene is named only where the DNA matches it firmly. A clone size is listed for some rows: how often the clone was seen (once, few, many), or a class if it is expanded.

v_gene: TRBV6-5
d_gene: TRBD2
abundance: -
len: 14
j_gene: TRBJ2-3
CDR3nt: TGTGCCAGTCTCTCTAGCGGGGGCACAGATACGCAGTATTTT
CDR3aa: CASLSSGGTDTQYF

v_gene: TRBV5-5
d_gene: TRBD1
abundance: -
len: 15
j_gene: TRBJ1-2
CDR3nt: TGTGCCAGCAGCTCGGAGTCCGTCGGACAGGAGGCCTACACCTTC
CDR3aa: CASSSESVGQEAYTF

v_gene: TRBV9
d_gene: TRBD2
abundance: few
len: 18
j_gene: TRBJ2-1
CDR3nt: TGTGCCAGCAGCGCTGCCCGGACTAGCGGGGGGAATTACAATGAGCAGTTCTTC
CDR3aa: CASSAARTSGGNYNEQFF

v_gene: TRBV6-2/TRBV6-3
d_gene: TRBD2
abundance: -
len: 18
j_gene: TRBJ2-4
CDR3nt: TGTGCCAGCAGTTCTCCGATTCCCAGACTAGCTCAGGGAAACATTCAGTACTTC
CDR3aa: CASSSPIPRLAQGNIQYF

v_gene: TRBV4-3
d_gene: TRBD1
abundance: -
len: 14
j_gene: TRBJ1-2
CDR3nt: TGCGCCAGCAGCCACCACGACAGGGCCCATGGCTACACCTTC
CDR3aa: CASSHHDRAHGYTF

v_gene: TRBV7-2
d_gene: -
abundance: -
len: 16
j_gene: TRBJ1-2
CDR3nt: TGTGCCAGCAGCACGAAAACGGAGGGCCCAAAAAAGGACTACACCTTC
CDR3aa: CASSTKTEGPKKDYTF

v_gene: TRBV2
d_gene: -
abundance: -
len: 11
j_gene: TRBJ2-7
CDR3nt: TGTGCCAGCATAGCCGACTACGAGCAGTACTTC
CDR3aa: CASIADYEQYF

v_gene: TRBV4-2
d_gene: -
abundance: -
len: 12
j_gene: TRBJ1-1
CDR3nt: TGTGCCAGCAGTAACATGAACACTGAAGCTTTCTTT
CDR3aa: CASSNMNTEAFF

v_gene: TRBV19
d_gene: -
abundance: -
len: 12
j_gene: TRBJ2-2
CDR3nt: TGTGCCAGTAGTATCAGAGGCGGGGAGCTGTTTTTT
CDR3aa: CASSIRGGELFF

v_gene: TRBV6-5
d_gene: -
abundance: -
len: 13
j_gene: TRBJ1-2
CDR3nt: TGTGCCAGCAGCTGGGGAGCGGCCTATGGCTACACCTTC
CDR3aa: CASSWGAAYGYTF

v_gene: TRBV24-1
d_gene: TRBD1
abundance: -
len: 17
j_gene: TRBJ2-4
CDR3nt: TGTGCCACCAGTGAGGCGGGACAGGGCTCGGCCAAAAACATTCAGTACTTC
CDR3aa: CATSEAGQGSAKNIQYF

v_gene: TRBV9
d_gene: -
abundance: -
len: 15
j_gene: TRBJ1-2
CDR3nt: TGTGCCAGCAGCGTGGGGGCCTTCTTTGGGGAGGGCTACACCTTC
CDR3aa: CASSVGAFFGEGYTF

v_gene: TRBV5-6
d_gene: -
abundance: -
len: 13
j_gene: TRBJ2-5
CDR3nt: TGTGCCAGCAGCTTGTTAGCGGTGGAGACCCAGTACTTC
CDR3aa: CASSLLAVETQYF

v_gene: TRBV10-2
d_gene: -
abundance: once
len: 15
j_gene: TRBJ1-1
CDR3nt: TGCGCCAGCAGTGATCCCGAGGGGGGGGTCCGTGAAGCTTTCTTT
CDR3aa: CASSDPEGGVREAFF

v_gene: TRBV9
d_gene: TRBD1
abundance: -
len: 14
j_gene: TRBJ1-2
CDR3nt: TGTGCCAGCAGCGTCGACAGGGGATTCTATGGCTACACCTTC
CDR3aa: CASSVDRGFYGYTF

v_gene: TRBV30
d_gene: TRBD2
abundance: -
len: 13
j_gene: TRBJ2-7
CDR3nt: TGTGCCTGGAGTGTGCTAGCGGGCGGCGAGCAGTACTTC
CDR3aa: CAWSVLAGGEQYF

v_gene: TRBV19
d_gene: -
abundance: -
len: 10
j_gene: TRBJ1-2
CDR3nt: TGCGGGGTTTTTAACTATGGCTACACCTTC
CDR3aa: CGVFNYGYTF

v_gene: TRBV19
d_gene: TRBD1
abundance: -
len: 15
j_gene: TRBJ1-1
CDR3nt: TGTGCCAGTAGTATCCTTCCGGGACAGGGCACTGAAGCTTTCTTT
CDR3aa: CASSILPGQGTEAFF

v_gene: TRBV19
d_gene: -
abundance: -
len: 14
j_gene: TRBJ1-1
CDR3nt: TGTGCCAGTAGTATACCAGGGATGGGCACTGAAGCTTTCTTT
CDR3aa: CASSIPGMGTEAFF

v_gene: TRBV10-3
d_gene: TRBD1
abundance: -
len: 15
j_gene: TRBJ1-6
CDR3nt: TGTGCCATCAGTGGGCAGGGGGCGAATAATTCACCCCTCCACTTT
CDR3aa: CAISGQGANNSPLHF

v_gene: TRBV10-3
d_gene: -
abundance: -
len: 12
j_gene: TRBJ2-7
CDR3nt: TGTGCCATCACGGGGGAAAGCTACGAGCAGTACTTC
CDR3aa: CAITGESYEQYF

v_gene: TRBV18
d_gene: -
abundance: once
len: 13
j_gene: TRBJ1-2
CDR3nt: TGTGCCAGCTCACCCCCCGGGGATTATGGCTACACCTTC
CDR3aa: CASSPPGDYGYTF

v_gene: TRBV9
d_gene: -
abundance: -
len: 15
j_gene: TRBJ2-1
CDR3nt: TGTGCCAGCGGTCCCTCGGGCGGGCCTAACAATGAGCAGTTCTTC
CDR3aa: CASGPSGGPNNEQFF

v_gene: TRBV12-5
d_gene: -
abundance: -
len: 14
j_gene: TRBJ2-7
CDR3nt: TGTGCTAGTGGCCCCCGGGGAGGCGGGTACGAGCAGTACTTC
CDR3aa: CASGPRGGGYEQYF

v_gene: TRBV10-3
d_gene: TRBD1
abundance: few
len: 14
j_gene: TRBJ1-5
CDR3nt: TGTGCCATCCCAAACCAGGGGGAGAATCAGCCCCAGCATTTT
CDR3aa: CAIPNQGENQPQHF

v_gene: TRBV30
d_gene: -
abundance: -
len: 12
j_gene: TRBJ2-5
CDR3nt: TGTGCCTGGAACGCGGGATTGGAGACCCAGTACTTC
CDR3aa: CAWNAGLETQYF

v_gene: TRBV7-8
d_gene: TRBD2
abundance: few
len: 17
j_gene: TRBJ2-7
CDR3nt: TGTGCCAGCAGCCCTAGCGGGGGCCGACCCTCCTTCTACGAGCAGTACTTC
CDR3aa: CASSPSGGRPSFYEQYF

v_gene: TRBV12-3/TRBV12-4
d_gene: TRBD1
abundance: -
len: 13
j_gene: TRBJ1-1
CDR3nt: TGTGCCAGCAGTCGGACAGGGAACACTGAAGCTTTCTTT
CDR3aa: CASSRTGNTEAFF

v_gene: TRBV6-1
d_gene: -
abundance: -
len: 13
j_gene: TRBJ2-7
CDR3nt: TGTGCCAGCAGTGAGCGGGGGCTTTACGAGCAGTACTTC
CDR3aa: CASSERGLYEQYF

v_gene: TRBV5-1
d_gene: -
abundance: once
len: 16
j_gene: TRBJ2-1
CDR3nt: TGCGCCAGCAGCTCGGTAGAAAGTGGTCCCTACAATGAGCAGTTCTTC
CDR3aa: CASSSVESGPYNEQFF

v_gene: TRBV12-3/TRBV12-4
d_gene: -
abundance: -
len: 12
j_gene: TRBJ2-3
CDR3nt: TGTGCCAGCACCACCTATGTGGATACGCAGTATTTT
CDR3aa: CASTTYVDTQYF

v_gene: TRBV9
d_gene: -
abundance: -
len: 13
j_gene: TRBJ1-6
CDR3nt: TGTGCCAGCAGCGTAGCAAGCCATTCACCCCTCCACTTT
CDR3aa: CASSVASHSPLHF